This is a list of T cell receptor beta chains from one sample in a study of blood T cell repertoires in COVID-19. Using immunoSEQ multiplex PCR, the repertoire was profiled, and TCRdb retains in-frame clones only, with some absent. The sample has 280,000 or so clones, around 91% seen once. Material for sequencing was PBMCs or T cells enriched from blood (not recorded which). These receptors were obtained from a young woman with acute COVID-19. CDR3s include the opening cysteine and the closing phenylalanine or tryptophan. A D gene is named only where the DNA matches it firmly. Where a row states a size, it is once, few, many or the class of an expanded clone; other rows omit it.

>TRBJ2-7|NA|TRBV5-6|NA
CASSSDTYYEQYF
TGTGCCAGCAGCTCCGACACTTACTACGAGCAGTACTTC
>TRBJ2-3|NA|TRBV5-1|NA
CASSSLARLSTDTQYF
TGCGCCAGCAGTTCCCTAGCGCGTTTAAGCACAGATACGCAGTATTTT
>TRBJ2-7|TRBD2|TRBV28|NA
CASSSTGLAAYEQYF
TGTGCCAGCAGTTCGACGGGACTAGCTGCCTACGAGCAGTACTTC
>TRBJ1-4|NA|TRBV7-9|NA
CASSQGHSTNEKLFF
TGTGCCAGCAGCCAAGGACACTCAACTAATGAAAAACTGTTTTTT
>TRBJ1-1|TRBD1|TRBV7-9|NA
CASSLGQGYEAFF
TGTGCCAGCAGCTTAGGACAGGGGTATGAAGCTTTCTTT
>TRBJ2-1|TRBD2|TRBV5-6|NA
CASKTSGSSYNEQFF
TGTGCCAGCAAGACTAGCGGAAGCTCCTACAATGAGCAGTTCTTC
>TRBJ1-1|NA|TRBV18|NA
CASSPLWGDTEAFF
TGTGCCAGCTCACCACTGTGGGGGGACACTGAAGCTTTCTTT
>TRBJ2-7|NA|TRBV29-1|NA
CSVDTGFGYEQYF
TGCAGCGTCGATACAGGGTTTGGCTACGAGCAGTACTTC
>TRBJ2-3|NA|TRBV5-4|NA
CASSPRPTGGDTDTQYF
TGTGCCAGCAGCCCTCGGCCGACTGGCGGAGACACAGATACGCAGTATTTT
>TRBJ1-1|NA|TRBV2|NA
CASRTKTVTEAFF
TGTGCCAGCCGAACCAAGACAGTCACTGAAGCTTTCTTT
>TRBJ2-7|NA|TRBV4-2|few
CASSQVAQTYEQYF
TGTGCCAGCAGCCAAGTCGCACAGACATACGAGCAGTACTTC
>TRBJ2-2|NA|TRBV28|NA
CASRIKTGLLRYGELFF
TGTGCCAGCAGGATAAAGACAGGATTGCTTCGTTATGGGGAGCTGTTTTTT
>TRBJ2-7|TRBD2|TRBV10-1|few
CASSATSRSEQYF
TGCGCCAGCAGCGCGACTAGCAGGTCCGAGCAGTACTTC
>TRBJ1-1|TRBD1|TRBV27|NA
CASSFQGDYTEAFF
TGTGCCAGCAGTTTCCAGGGGGATTACACTGAAGCTTTCTTT
>TRBJ2-1|NA|TRBV27|NA
CASKSPGYSSYNEQFF
TGTGCCAGCAAGTCGCCGGGGTACAGCTCCTACAATGAGCAGTTCTTC
>TRBJ2-7|NA|TRBV4-1|few
CASSLQAGYEQYF
TGCGCCAGCAGCCTACAGGCTGGCTACGAGCAGTACTTC
>TRBJ1-5|NA|TRBV5-6|once
CASSLRPGYNQPQHF
TGTGCCAGCAGCTTGCGTCCAGGGTACAATCAGCCCCAGCATTTT
>TRBJ1-2|NA|TRBV6-6|NA
CASSLQGGYTF
TGTGCCAGCAGTTTACAGGGAGGCTACACCTTC
>TRBJ2-7|TRBD1|TRBV24-1|NA
CATSISDRDEQYF
TGTGCCACCAGCATAAGCGACAGGGACGAGCAGTACTTC
>TRBJ1-2|NA|TRBV9|NA
CASTSGAGDYGYTF
TGTGCCAGCACCTCGGGAGCCGGCGACTATGGCTACACCTTC
>TRBJ2-2|NA|TRBV28|NA
CASSLSRAGNTGELFF
TGTGCCAGCAGTTTATCCAGGGCAGGGAACACCGGGGAGCTGTTTTTT
>TRBJ2-3|TRBD2|TRBV24-1|NA
CATSDFRTSGTSSTDTQYF
TGTGCCACCAGTGATTTTCGGACTAGCGGGACTTCTAGCACAGATACGCAGTATTTT
>TRBJ1-1|TRBD1|TRBV18|NA
CASSPRGRGSNTEAFF
TGTGCCAGCTCACCCAGGGGGCGCGGGTCGAACACTGAAGCTTTCTTT
>TRBJ2-1|NA|TRBV9|NA
CASSVDGLPYNEQFF
TGTGCCAGCAGCGTAGACGGGTTACCCTACAATGAGCAGTTCTTC
>TRBJ1-2|TRBD1|TRBV12-3/TRBV12-4|NA
CASSFSGGGYTF
TGTGCCAGCAGTTTTTCAGGGGGAGGCTACACCTTC
>TRBJ2-1|NA|TRBV11-3|NA
CASSVGGSYNEQFF
TGTGCCAGCAGCGTTGGAGGTTCCTACAATGAGCAGTTCTTC
>TRBJ2-1|NA|TRBV12-2|NA
CASRLASLRDSDNEQFF
TGTGCAAGTCGCTTAGCTTCTCTAAGGGACTCTGACAATGAGCAGTTCTTC
>TRBJ1-2|TRBD1|TRBV6-5|NA
CASRPGTGGFYGYTF
TGTGCCAGCAGACCCGGGACAGGAGGCTTCTATGGCTACACCTTC
>TRBJ2-1|TRBD1|TRBV5-1|few
CASSLKQGRRYNEQFF
TGCGCCAGCAGCTTAAAACAGGGGCGAAGATACAATGAGCAGTTCTTC
>TRBJ2-1|TRBD2|TRBV4-3|NA
CASSQVVAGSNEQFF
TGCGCCAGCAGCCAGGTAGTAGCGGGATCCAATGAGCAGTTCTTC
>TRBJ1-1|NA|TRBV4-3|NA
CASSQDTLNTEAFF
TGCGCCAGCAGCCAAGACACACTGAACACTGAAGCTTTCTTT
>TRBJ2-5|NA|TRBV15|NA
CATSRRAQETQYF
TGTGCCACCAGCAGGAGGGCCCAAGAGACCCAGTACTTC
>TRBJ2-5|TRBD2|TRBV25-1|NA
CASRSSGRALKTQYF
TGTGCCAGCAGATCTAGCGGGAGGGCCCTAAAGACCCAGTACTTC
>TRBJ2-7|TRBD2|TRBV9|NA
CASSVEIAGVEQYF
TGTGCCAGCAGCGTAGAAATAGCGGGAGTCGAGCAGTACTTC
>TRBJ2-1|TRBD2|TRBV5-1|NA
CASYLAGGYNEQFF
TGCGCCAGCTATCTAGCGGGAGGCTATAATGAGCAGTTCTTC
>TRBJ1-2|TRBD1|TRBV28|NA
CASGTGTGYGYTF
TGTGCCAGCGGGACAGGGACAGGGTATGGCTACACCTTC